This T cell receptor beta chain was obtained from a study of cytomegalovirus exposure and HLA in healthy donors. Across the study: A later analysis reported the same platform for the roughly 120 validation repertoires and the approximately 640 first-cohort repertoires.

Generated by immunoSEQ multiplex PCR, the TCRdb table keeps only in-frame clones and is missing some. The sample lists around 60,000 clones, under 95% occurring once. The V gene lost 2 bases and the J gene lost 3 bases, with 14 bases spanning the gap. CDR1 is GTSNPN and CDR2 is SVGIG in the germline V gene (reference sequence). The CDR3 loop spans 14 amino acids. Overall study findings and caveats: First-cohort TCR clusters tended to co-occur in the approximately 120 validation repertoires, a later analysis found.

Worth noting for this clone: As yet, its antigen is unknown.

The sequence was collected from a man between 18 and 29 years old in good health and CMV-seronegative. The chain combines TRBV30 with TRBJ2-7; a possible D gene is TRBD1 (5 bases). Sequencing input: PBMCs. The CDR3 here is CAWSKGQVVYEQYF. The CDR3 region has the DNA TGTGCCTGGAGTAAGGGGCAGGTAGTCTACGAGCAGTACTTC. Together with reference TRBV30 and TRBJ2-7, the CDR3 gives the full variable domain: SQTIHQWPATLVQPVGSPLSLECTVEGTSNPNLYWYRQAAGRGLQLLFYSVGIGQISSEVPQNLSASRPQDRQFILSSKKLLLSDSGFYLCAWSKGQVVYEQYFGPGTRLTVT.